These 27 T cell receptor beta chains were sequenced from one sample in a study of cytotoxic CD8 clonotypes in ibrutinib-treated CLL. Assay used: immunoSEQ multiplex PCR; TCRdb lists only in-frame clones, some missing. This table has over 200,000 clones, 75% to 85% appearing once. The sequenced sample was PBMCs, obtained after 12 months of ibrutinib treatment. Receptor source: a human donor with chronic lymphocytic leukemia.

The chain combines TRBV27 with TRBJ1-3; D is unresolved. Per the germline V gene, CDR1 is MNHEY and CDR2 is SMNVEV (reference sequence). Trimming took 6 bases from V and 0 from J, leaving 15 bases between them. CDR3 length: 16 residues. CDR3 bases: TGTGCCAGCAGCTCCGGTGGTGTGGACTCTGGAAACACCATATATTTT. Its protein product is CASSSGGVDSGNTIYF.

The genes are TRBV5-1 and TRBJ2-7; TRBD2 matches 10 bases. The germline V gene has CDR1 SGHRS and CDR2 YFSETQ. The CDR3 is 16 amino acids. V trimming: 4 bases; J trimming: 3 bases; junction bases outside the gene matches: 10. The CDR3 sequence: CASSTDPSGSFYEQYF. Here the CDR3 DNA reads TGCGCCAGCAGCACGGACCCTAGCGGGAGCTTCTACGAGCAGTACTTC.

The chain joins TRBV6-5 to TRBJ2-1, with D perhaps TRBD1 (6 bases). CDR3 length: 16 residues. The V gene lost 2 bases and the J gene lost 6 bases, with 17 bases spanning the gap. Germline V gene data show CDR1 as MNHEY and CDR2 as SVGAGI. The CDR3 coding sequence is TGTGCCAGCAGTTACAGCTATTCCGGGACATCCAATGAGCAGTTCTTC. Amino acids: CASSYSYSGTSNEQFF.

This sequence joins TRBV28 and TRBJ2-5, with 7 nucleotides matching TRBD2. From germline, CDR1 is MDHEN and CDR2 SYDVKM. CDR3 length: 13 amino acids. Unmatched junction bases numbered 8, after V lost 6 bases and J lost 7 bases. In nucleotides, the CDR3 is TGTGCCAGCAGGGAAGGACTAGAAGGGACCCAGTACTTC. Protein product: CASREGLEGTQYF.

The rearrangement joins TRBV18 to TRBJ2-7; a possible D gene is TRBD2 (5 bases). The CDR3 has 14 residues. Germline CDR1 and CDR2: KGHSH and LQKENI. V was clipped by 2 bases and J by 3 bases, with 11 bases between them. The CDR3 loop is CASSPTEVRYEQYF. The DNA of the CDR3 is TGTGCCAGCTCACCAACGGAGGTTCGCTACGAGCAGTACTTC.

The chain combines TRBV29-1 with TRBJ2-7; D is perhaps TRBD1 or TRBD2 (5 bases each). The CDR3 is 12 amino acids. Trimming pared 7 bases from V and 6 bases from J, leaving 16 bases between. Germline V CDR1 and CDR2: SQVTM, ANQGSEA. In nucleotides, the CDR3 is TGCAGCGCCCGGGACCGCTGGGCCGAGCAGTACTTC. Translating it yields CSARDRWAEQYF.

The J gene is TRBJ1-2, the V gene TRBV27; D not resolved. CDR1 is MNHEY and CDR2 is SMNVEV in the germline V gene (reference sequence). Trimming cost V 0 bases and J 2 bases, with 13 bases left between them. CDR3 size: 16 residues. CDR3 region: CASSLSGISSNYGYTF. For the CDR3, the DNA is TGTGCCAGCAGTTTATCGGGCATTTCGTCCAACTATGGCTACACCTTC.

This clone came up once. This sequence joins TRBV6-6 and TRBJ2-7; 7 bases align to TRBD2. Per germline, CDR1 MNHNY and CDR2 SVGAGI (reference sequence). CDR3 length: 14 residues. J gave up 3 bases and V 6 bases, and 8 bases lay outside the gene matches. CDR3 sequence: CASRRDYRDYEQYF. In nucleotides, the CDR3 is TGTGCCAGCAGACGGGACTACCGAGACTACGAGCAGTACTTC.

The CDR3 coding sequence is TGCGCCAGCAGCCAAGAGGCAGCGTGGGGGGCCAACGTCCTGACTTTC. This sequence encodes CASSQEAAWGANVLTF. The chain recombines TRBV4-1 with TRBJ2-6, with no clear D. The CDR3 runs to 16 residues. The V gene's germline CDR1 is MGHRA and CDR2 YSYEKL. The V gene lost 0 bases and the J gene lost 4 bases, with 10 bases spanning the gap.

The V gene is TRBV27, the J gene TRBJ2-5; 7 nucleotides match TRBD1. CDR1 and CDR2 from the germline V gene are MNHEY and SMNVEV (reference sequence). This CDR3 comprises 14 residues. V lost 5 bases, J lost 5 bases, and 8 bases stayed unmatched. CDR3 DNA sequence: TGTGCCAGCAGTATAACAGGGGTAATGGAGACCCAGTACTTC. This codes for CASSITGVMETQYF.

V usage is TRBV13 and J usage is TRBJ2-2; 16 bases fit TRBD2. The CDR3 totals 17 residues. Germline V gives CDR1 PRHDT, CDR2 FYEKMQ (reference sequence). Germline trimming cut 6 bases from V and 6 bases from J; bases unmatched to any gene: 7. CDR3: CASSPEGTSGRAGELFF. The DNA for the CDR3 is TGTGCCAGCAGTCCAGAGGGGACTAGCGGGAGGGCCGGGGAGCTGTTTTTT.

CDR3 in DNA: TGTGCCAGCAGTCCCACCGGGGTCAGGGTCCCAGATACGCAGTATTTT. This sequence encodes CASSPTGVRVPDTQYF. The chain carries TRBV27 and TRBJ2-3; D might be TRBD1 or TRBD2, each matching 5 bases. V lost 5 bases and J 4 bases, leaving 19 bases between the germline ends. The CDR3 spans 16 residues. Germline V gene sequence: CDR1 MNHEY, CDR2 SMNVEV (reference sequence).

The rearrangement joins TRBV7-2 to TRBJ2-1; 8 bases fit TRBD1. The length of the CDR3 is 13 residues. Germline V gene data show CDR1 as SGHTA and CDR2 as FQGNSA. With 4 bases clipped from V and 8 bases from J, the junction kept 4 bases outside the gene matches. CDR3 sequence reads: CASSSDRGDEQFF. In nucleotides, the CDR3 is TGTGCCAGCAGCTCCGACAGGGGAGATGAGCAGTTCTTC.

This clone turned up a few times. The J gene is TRBJ2-7, the V gene TRBV25-1; D perhaps matches TRBD2 (6 bases). The germline V gene encodes CDR1 MGHDK and CDR2 SYGVNS. Trimming stripped 6 bases from V and 2 bases from J, with 14 bases between. This CDR3 has 14 residues. Here the CDR3 DNA reads TGTGCCAGCAGCCAGGGAGGTCCAACCTACGAGCAGTACTTC. As protein: CASSQGGPTYEQYF.

The rearrangement uses TRBV18 and TRBJ1-3; 9 bases align to TRBD1. V was clipped by 4 bases and J by 0 bases; unmatched bases: 7. CDR3 length: 17 amino acids. Germline V gene sequence: CDR1 KGHSH, CDR2 LQKENI. The CDR3 DNA reads as TGTGCCAGCTCACTCTTTCGGGACAGGGTCTCTGGAAACACCATATATTTT. Translation: CASSLFRDRVSGNTIYF.

About this clone: Given the absence of the conserved phenylalanine or tryptophan at the CDR3 end, a read error is likely. The limits of the CDR3 on the DNA are not certain, so only TCRdb's listed CDR3 is given. The chain uses TRBV7-9 and TRBJ2-3; the table's D call of TRBD1 was not tested on the DNA. Germline CDR1 is SEHNR and CDR2 is FQNEAQ (reference sequence). The CDR3 is 10 residues long, counting both termini. CDR3 amino acids: CASSFAQVGL.

This rearrangement joins TRBV18 to TRBJ1-1; D is unclear. Germline V CDR1 and CDR2: KGHSH, LQKENI. The CDR3 length is 13 residues. V lost 3 bases and J lost 3, with 8 bases in between. In nucleotides, the CDR3 is TGTGCCAGCTCACCGAGACCTGACACTGAAGCTTTCTTT. Protein: CASSPRPDTEAFF.

The chain uses TRBV6-1 and TRBJ2-7; the D call may be TRBD1 or TRBD2 (5 bases each). CDR1 is MNHNS and CDR2 is SASEGT in the germline V gene. V was cut by 2 bases and J by 7 bases, with 12 bases left in between. The CDR3 spans 13 residues. The CDR3 spells CASSEQVGTEQYF. The DNA for the CDR3 is TGTGCCAGCAGTGAACAGGTTGGGACGGAGCAGTACTTC.

The V gene is TRBV11-3, the J gene TRBJ2-2, with D unresolved. The CDR3 has 15 residues. Between the trimmed V and J ends, which lost 4 bases and 0 bases, there was a span of 9 bases. Germline V gene sequence: CDR1 SGHNT, CDR2 YENEEA. CDR3 in amino acids: CASSSRAANTGELFF. In DNA form, the CDR3 reads TGTGCCAGCAGCTCCCGGGCCGCGAACACCGGGGAGCTGTTTTTT.

This sequence joins TRBV5-8 and TRBJ2-7, with D tentatively TRBD2 (6 bases). V was cut by 3 bases and J by 2 bases, with 18 bases left in between. Per the germline V gene, CDR1 is SGHTS and CDR2 is YDEGEE. The CDR3 is 16 amino acids. The CDR3 region is CASSWGPGTGAYEQYF. The CDR3 DNA reads TGTGCCAGCAGCTGGGGACCAGGTACGGGGGCCTACGAGCAGTACTTC.

This clone was seen only a few times. The chain couples TRBV5-1 to TRBJ2-3, with D unclear. Germline V CDR1 and CDR2: SGHRS, YFSETQ. CDR3 length: 16 amino acids. The V and J ends lost 0 bases and 0 bases respectively, with 11 bases between them. CDR3 nucleotides: TGCGCCAGCAGCTTGGGTGCGGTCTCTAGCACAGATACGCAGTATTTT. It specifies CASSLGAVSSTDTQYF.

This chain links TRBV5-1 with TRBJ1-1; 8 bases are a match to TRBD1. This CDR3 is built from 16 residues. V lost 4 bases to trimming and J lost 6 bases; unmatched junction nucleotides: 14. In germline, CDR1 is SGHRS, CDR2 YFSETQ. The CDR3: CASSQDRVGFSSEAFF. In DNA form, the CDR3 reads TGCGCCAGCAGCCAGGACAGGGTTGGCTTCTCCTCTGAAGCTTTCTTT.

This rearrangement joins TRBV6-1 to TRBJ1-1; D remains ambiguous. Trimming stripped 5 bases from V and 8 bases from J, with 9 bases between. The CDR3 spans 11 residues. Looked up from germline, CDR1 is MNHNS and CDR2 is SASEGT. The CDR3 DNA sequence: TGTGCCAGCAGTTATCCAGGCGAAGCTTTCTTT. Protein product: CASSYPGEAFF.

This clone was found a few times. This rearrangement joins TRBV6-1 to TRBJ2-7, with TRBD2 matching over 8 bases. Per germline, CDR1 MNHNS and CDR2 SASEGT. CDR3 length equals 13 residues. The V and J ends lost 8 bases and 7 bases, in that order; junction bases with no gene match: 10. CDR3 nucleotide sequence: TGTGCCAGCTCGCGGGGGGATTGGGAGGAGCAGTACTTC. Translation: CASSRGDWEEQYF.

This chain connects TRBV6-6 to TRBJ1-2, with D possibly matching TRBD1 (5 bases). The CDR3 has 13 residues. Trimming pared 6 bases from V and 8 bases from J, leaving 16 bases between. Germline V gene data show CDR1 as MNHNY and CDR2 as SVGAGI (reference sequence). CDR3 nucleotides: TGTGCCAGCAGCCCCGGGACCTCACTGGGCTACACCTTC. Amino acid sequence: CASSPGTSLGYTF.

The chain links TRBV11-2 to TRBJ1-1; D gene ambiguous. Germline CDR1 reads SGHAT; CDR2 reads FQNNGV. The V and J ends lost 3 bases and 3 bases respectively, with 8 bases between them. CDR3 length: 13 amino acids. CDR3 sequence reads: CASSFTEHTEAFF. CDR3 DNA sequence: TGTGCCAGCAGCTTCACGGAACACACTGAAGCTTTCTTT. Complete variable domain (other parts from reference TRBV11-2 and TRBJ1-1): EAGVAQSPRYKIIEKRQSVAFWCNPISGHATLYWYQQILGQGPKLLIQFQNNGVVDDSQLPKDRFSAERLKGVDSTLKIQPAKLEDSAVYLCASSFTEHTEAFFGQGTRLTVV.

J is TRBJ2-5 and V is TRBV11-2; D possibly corresponds to TRBD2 (7 bases). There are 16 residues in the CDR3. V lost 11 bases and J 5 bases, leaving 27 bases between the germline ends. The germline CDR1 and CDR2 sequences are SGHAT and FQNNGV. In DNA, the CDR3 is TGTGCCTCCGCCATTGATCTAGCGGCGAGGGGGGAGACCCAGTACTTC. It is translated as CASAIDLAARGETQYF.